Each of the 5 T cell receptor beta chains below was sequenced from the same sample in a study of OX40 agonist ivuxolimab in advanced cancers. Clones were sequenced by immunoSEQ multiplex PCR, and TCRdb holds only the in-frame ones, with some missing. The repertoire holds approximately 26,000 clones, with 75% to 85% as singletons. Sample: CD4+ or CD8+ T cells sorted from blood, taken in a trial of the OX40 agonist ivuxolimab. These receptors were obtained from an adult with an advanced solid tumor such as melanoma, head and neck, liver or kidney cancer.

The CDR3: CASSQDSGSSYNEQFF. CDR3 sequence (DNA): TGCGCCAGCAGCCAAGATTCAGGGAGCTCCTACAATGAGCAGTTCTTC. The J gene is TRBJ2-1, the V gene TRBV4-3; perhaps D is TRBD1 or TRBD2 (5 bases each). The ends were cut back, 0 bases at V and 0 bases at J, with 9 bases in the middle. CDR1 and CDR2 (germline): LGHNA, YSLEER. The CDR3 totals 16 residues.

J is TRBJ2-1 and V is TRBV11-2; no definite D call. The CDR3 length is 15 residues. The germline V gene encodes CDR1 SGHAT and CDR2 FQNNGV. The V end lost 5 bases, the J end lost 0 bases, and 11 bases lay between the germline ends. This CDR3 is CASSPEVPSYNEQFF. CDR3 nucleotide sequence: TGTGCCAGCAGCCCCGAGGTTCCCTCCTACAATGAGCAGTTCTTC.

This chain links TRBV6-1 with TRBJ1-2, with no clear D. The CDR3 is 12 residues long. Germline V gives CDR1 MNHNS, CDR2 SASEGT. Trimming pared 3 bases from V and 4 bases from J, leaving 6 bases between. The CDR3, as DNA: TGTGCCAGCAGTGAGGGGTTCTATGGCTACACCTTC. Residues: CASSEGFYGYTF.

This clone was observed once. The V call is TRBV13, the J call TRBJ2-7; D remains ambiguous. V was pared by 1 base and J by 5 bases, with 9 bases between. From germline, CDR1 is PRHDT and CDR2 FYEKMQ (reference sequence). The CDR3 is 13 residues long. The CDR3 DNA is TGTGCCAGCAGCTTAGTGGGGTTTAACGAGCAGTACTTC. It translates to CASSLVGFNEQYF.

There are a few counts of this clone. This chain uses TRBV4-1 with TRBJ1-1; the D is unclear. Germline V gene lookup returns CDR1 MGHRA and CDR2 YSYEKL. The V and J ends lost 3 bases and 3 bases respectively, with 5 bases between them. The CDR3 is made up of 12 amino acids. The CDR3 spells CASSQGYTEAFF. The CDR3 DNA reads as TGCGCCAGCAGCCAGGGTTACACTGAAGCTTTCTTT.